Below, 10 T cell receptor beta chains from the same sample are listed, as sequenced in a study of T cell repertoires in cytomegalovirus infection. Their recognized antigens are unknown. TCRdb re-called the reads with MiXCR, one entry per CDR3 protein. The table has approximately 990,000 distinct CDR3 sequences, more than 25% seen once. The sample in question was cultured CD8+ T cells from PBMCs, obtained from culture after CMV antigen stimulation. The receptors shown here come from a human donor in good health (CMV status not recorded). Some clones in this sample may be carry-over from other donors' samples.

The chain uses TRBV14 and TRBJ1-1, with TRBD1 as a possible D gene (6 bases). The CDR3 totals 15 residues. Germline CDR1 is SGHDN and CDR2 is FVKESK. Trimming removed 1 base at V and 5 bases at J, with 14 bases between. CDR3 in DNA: TGTGCCAGCAGCCAAGGTTGGGGGCGCGGGACTGAAGCTTTCTTT. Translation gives CASSQGWGRGTEAFF.

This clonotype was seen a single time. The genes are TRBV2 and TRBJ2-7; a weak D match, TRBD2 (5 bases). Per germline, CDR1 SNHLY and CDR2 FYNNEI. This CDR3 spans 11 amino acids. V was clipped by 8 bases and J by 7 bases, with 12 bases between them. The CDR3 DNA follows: TGTGCCAGCTACGAGGGCTGGGAGCAGTACTTC. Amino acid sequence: CASYEGWEQYF.

The CDR3 reads CASSYSQLGNTPSYEQYF. The CDR3 DNA sequence: TGTGCCAGCAGTTACTCGCAGTTGGGCAACACCCCATCCTACGAGCAGTACTTC. V and J are TRBV6-8 and TRBJ2-7; D gene uncertain. The CDR3 contains 18 residues. From germline, CDR1 is MNHGY and CDR2 SAAAGT. The V and J ends lost 0 bases and 1 base respectively, with 19 bases between them.

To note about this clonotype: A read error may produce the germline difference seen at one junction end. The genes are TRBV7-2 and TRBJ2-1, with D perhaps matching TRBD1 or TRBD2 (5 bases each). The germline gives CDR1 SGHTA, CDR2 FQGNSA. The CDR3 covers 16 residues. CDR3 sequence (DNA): TGTGCCACCAGCTTCGGGGCGGCCTATAACTACAATGAGCAGTTCTTC. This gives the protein CATSFGAAYNYNEQFF.

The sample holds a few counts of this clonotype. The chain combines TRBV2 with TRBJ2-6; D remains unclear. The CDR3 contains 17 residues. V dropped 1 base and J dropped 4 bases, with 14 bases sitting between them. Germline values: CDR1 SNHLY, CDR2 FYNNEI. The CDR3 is CASSEEPFLPGANVLTF. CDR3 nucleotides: TGTGCCAGCAGTGAAGAACCGTTCTTACCCGGGGCCAACGTCCTGACTTTC.

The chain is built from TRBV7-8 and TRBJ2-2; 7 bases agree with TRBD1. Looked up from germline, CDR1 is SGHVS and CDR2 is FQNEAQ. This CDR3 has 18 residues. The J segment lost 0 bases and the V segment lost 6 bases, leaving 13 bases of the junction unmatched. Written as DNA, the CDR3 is TGTGCCAGCAGATTGCGAACAGGGGCCGAAACGAACACCGGGGAGCTGTTTTTT. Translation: CASRLRTGAETNTGELFF.

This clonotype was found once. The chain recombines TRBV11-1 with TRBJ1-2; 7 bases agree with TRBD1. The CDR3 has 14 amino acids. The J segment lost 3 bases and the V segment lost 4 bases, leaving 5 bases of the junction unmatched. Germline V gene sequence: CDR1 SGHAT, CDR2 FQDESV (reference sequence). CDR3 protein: CASSSSRGHYGYTF. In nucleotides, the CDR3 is TGTGCCAGCAGCTCCTCGAGGGGGCACTATGGCTACACCTTC. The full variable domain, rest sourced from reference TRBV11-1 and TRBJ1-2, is EAEVAQSPRYKITEKSQAVAFWCDPISGHATLYWYRQILGQGPELLVQFQDESVVDDSQLPKDRFSAERLKGVDSTLKIQPAELGDSAMYLCASSSSRGHYGYTFGSGTRLTVV.

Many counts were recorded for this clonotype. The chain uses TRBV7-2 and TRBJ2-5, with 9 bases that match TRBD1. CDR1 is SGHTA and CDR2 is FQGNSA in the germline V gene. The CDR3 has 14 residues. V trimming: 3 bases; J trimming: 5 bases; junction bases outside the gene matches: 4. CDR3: CASSFGTGLETQYF. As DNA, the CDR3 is TGTGCCAGCAGCTTCGGGACAGGGCTGGAGACCCAGTACTTC.

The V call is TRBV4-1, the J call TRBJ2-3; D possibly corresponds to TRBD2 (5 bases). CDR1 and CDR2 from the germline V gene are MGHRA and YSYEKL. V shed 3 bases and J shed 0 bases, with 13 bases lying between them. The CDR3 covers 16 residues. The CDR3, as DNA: TGCGCCAGCAGCCACCCCTACACGGGAAGCACAGATACGCAGTATTTT. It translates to CASSHPYTGSTDTQYF.

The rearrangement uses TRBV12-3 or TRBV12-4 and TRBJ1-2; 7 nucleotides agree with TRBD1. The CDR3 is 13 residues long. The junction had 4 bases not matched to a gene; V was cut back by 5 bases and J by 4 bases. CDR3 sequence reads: CASSRQGFYGYTF. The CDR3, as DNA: TGTGCCAGCAGTAGACAGGGCTTCTATGGCTACACCTTC.